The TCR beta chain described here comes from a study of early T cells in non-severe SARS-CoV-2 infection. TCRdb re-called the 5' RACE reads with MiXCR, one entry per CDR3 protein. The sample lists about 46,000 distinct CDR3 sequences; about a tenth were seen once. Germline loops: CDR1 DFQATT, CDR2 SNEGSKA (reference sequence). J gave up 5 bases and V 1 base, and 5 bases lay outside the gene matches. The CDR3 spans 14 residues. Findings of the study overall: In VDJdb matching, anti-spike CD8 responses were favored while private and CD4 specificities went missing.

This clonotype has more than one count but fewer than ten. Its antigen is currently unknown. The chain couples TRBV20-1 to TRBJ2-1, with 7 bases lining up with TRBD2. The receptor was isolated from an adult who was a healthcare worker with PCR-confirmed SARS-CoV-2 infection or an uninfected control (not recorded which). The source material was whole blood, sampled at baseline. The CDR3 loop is CSARGGRGNNEQFF. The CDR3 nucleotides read TGCAGTGCTAGAGGCGGGAGAGGGAACAATGAGCAGTTCTTC.